The 17 T cell receptor beta chains below all came from one sample that was sequenced in a study of shared clonotypes between healthy human individuals. Sequenced by immunoSEQ multiplex PCR; TCRdb stores in-frame clones only, minus some. In the table there are 600,000 to 800,000 clones, over 60% of which are singletons. The sequencing sample was made of memory CD4+ T cells sorted from blood. The sample's subset: CD45RA-negative fraction. All receptors come from a woman aged 25 to 39 in good health.

The V gene is TRBV7-3, the J gene TRBJ1-2; the match to TRBD1 covers 10 bases. Trimming removed 5 bases from V and 0 bases from J; junction bases left unmatched: 6. Germline V CDR1 and CDR2: SGHTA, FQGTGA. The CDR3 consists of 16 residues. CDR3 amino acids: CASSEDRGRPNYGYTF. The CDR3 bases are TGTGCCAGCAGCGAAGACAGGGGGCGACCTAACTATGGCTACACCTTC.

At least ten counts were recorded for this clone. The chain couples TRBV19 to TRBJ2-5, with TRBD2 matching over 7 bases. The CDR3 is 15 amino acids. Looked up from germline, CDR1 is LNHDA and CDR2 is SQIVND (reference sequence). With 6 bases clipped from V and 3 bases from J, the junction kept 10 bases outside the gene matches. CDR3 region: CASSRNHGRKETQYF. The CDR3 DNA reads TGTGCCAGTAGCCGAAATCACGGGAGGAAAGAGACCCAGTACTTC.

The chain combines TRBV10-1 with TRBJ2-7; 9 nucleotides agree with TRBD1. This CDR3 spans 15 amino acids. The junction had 10 bases not matched to a gene; V was cut back by 3 bases and J by 7 bases. Germline CDR1 reads WNHNN; CDR2 reads SYGVQD (reference sequence). The CDR3: CASSDTGTGPGEQYF. The DNA for the CDR3 is TGCGCCAGCAGTGATACCGGGACAGGGCCGGGGGAGCAGTACTTC.

The V gene is TRBV5-4, the J gene TRBJ2-2; tentative D call: TRBD1 (7 bases). The CDR3 length is 15 residues. V was trimmed by 3 bases and J by 4 bases, leaving 13 bases between them. The germline gives CDR1 SGHNT, CDR2 YYREEE (reference sequence). The CDR3 DNA is TGTGCCAGCAGCTCGGAGGGGGCGCTCACCGGGGAGCTGTTTTTT. Encoded protein: CASSSEGALTGELFF.

This clone was picked up a small number of times. Distinct nucleotide sequences in the sample also encode this CDR3. The chain uses TRBV5-6 and TRBJ1-2, with a weak D call TRBD1 (6 bases). The length of the CDR3 is 12 residues. Germline V gene sequence: CDR1 SGHDT, CDR2 YYEEEE. The V and J ends lost 1 base and 5 bases respectively, with 6 bases between them. The CDR3 DNA reads TGTGCCAGCAGCTTGACAGGGTATGGCTACACCTTC. It encodes CASSLTGYGYTF. Looking up the rest from reference TRBV5-6 and TRBJ1-2 gives the full variable domain: DAGVTQSPTHLIKTRGQQVTLRCSPKSGHDTVSWYQQALGQGPQFIFQYYEEEERQRGNFPDRFSGHQFPNYSSELNVNALLLGDSALYLCASSLTGYGYTFGSGTRLTVV.

There are a few counts of this clone. The chain couples TRBV28 to TRBJ2-5; D assignment may be TRBD1 or TRBD2 (6 bases each). This CDR3 spans 13 amino acids. Trimming stripped 6 bases from V and 7 bases from J, with 15 bases between. Germline lookup yields CDR1 MDHEN and CDR2 SYDVKM. The CDR3 coding sequence is TGTGCCAGCAGAGAGAGATGGGGGGCGACCCAGTACTTC. This translates into CASRERWGATQYF.

V usage is TRBV14 and J usage is TRBJ2-6; D is uncertain. CDR3 length: 18 amino acids. Trimming cost V 1 base and J 0 bases, with 13 bases left between them. CDR1 SGHDN and CDR2 FVKESK come from the germline V gene. Here the CDR3 reads CASSQAWGLGSGANVLTF. The DNA of the CDR3 is TGTGCCAGCAGCCAAGCATGGGGATTGGGCTCTGGGGCCAACGTCCTGACTTTC.

This clone was seen only once. The J gene is TRBJ1-1, the V gene TRBV6-1; D gene uncertain. CDR1 is MNHNS, CDR2 SASEGT, per germline. The ends were cut back, 2 bases at V and 11 bases at J, with 15 bases in the middle. This CDR3 is 13 amino acids long. The CDR3 here is CASSELIKLKAFF. CDR3 DNA: TGTGCCAGCAGTGAATTAATAAAACTGAAGGCTTTCTTT.

The chain has TRBV2 and TRBJ1-3; TRBD1 agrees at 7 bases. This CDR3 spans 15 amino acids. V was pared by 4 bases and J by 0 bases, with 3 bases of the junction left unmatched. From germline, CDR1 is SNHLY and CDR2 FYNNEI. The CDR3 loop reads CASSADRFSGNTIYF. CDR3 DNA sequence: TGTGCCAGCAGTGCGGACAGGTTCTCTGGAAACACCATATATTTT.

This clone showed up many times. The chain carries TRBV5-1 and TRBJ1-1; 8 bases match TRBD1. V gave up 6 bases and J gave up 4 bases; unmatched junction bases: 20. Germline-derived CDR1 and CDR2 are SGHRS and YFSETQ. CDR3 size: 18 residues. The CDR3, as DNA: TGCGCCAGCAAGGCTCCAGGCAGGGGGCGAAATAAGAGCACTGAAGCTTTCTTT. It is translated as CASKAPGRGRNKSTEAFF.

J is TRBJ1-3 and V is TRBV10-2; unclear D gene. Germline-derived CDR1 and CDR2 are WSHSY and SAAADI. Trimming pared 2 bases from V and 0 bases from J, leaving 11 bases between. CDR3 size: 16 residues. CDR3 DNA sequence: TGCGCCAGCAGTGAGGCGGGGTCAGTCTCTGGAAACACCATATATTTT. This gives the protein CASSEAGSVSGNTIYF.

This chain links TRBV7-2 with TRBJ2-3; 10 bases line up with TRBD2. Germline assignment: CDR1 SGHTA and CDR2 FQGNSA. The CDR3 totals 16 residues. The ends lost 5 bases at V and 2 bases at J; junction bases unmatched: 7. DNA for the CDR3: TGTGCCAGCAGCACCAGACTAGCGGGTATCACAGATACGCAGTATTTT. Amino acid sequence: CASSTRLAGITDTQYF.

The gene calls are TRBV4-2 and TRBJ2-5, with D possibly being TRBD2 (6 bases). Germline assignment: CDR1 LGHNA and CDR2 YNFKEQ. Trimming pared 6 bases from V and 2 bases from J, leaving 16 bases between. The CDR3 has 15 residues. CDR3 in amino acids: CASSRSGGLQETQYF. CDR3 nucleotide sequence: TGTGCCAGCAGTCGTAGCGGAGGGCTACAAGAGACCCAGTACTTC.

This clone was counted ten times or more. V is TRBV27 and J is TRBJ2-7; D unresolved. This CDR3 spans 16 amino acids. The V gene lost 2 bases and the J gene lost 0 bases, with 14 bases spanning the gap. Germline CDR1 reads MNHEY; CDR2 reads SMNVEV (reference sequence). As DNA, the CDR3 is TGTGCCAGCAGTTTAAAGCACCCCTACTTCTCCTACGAGCAGTACTTC. This gives the protein CASSLKHPYFSYEQYF.

A few counts support this clone. The V gene is TRBV4-1, the J gene TRBJ2-7; TRBD2 matches 10 bases. V shed 0 bases and J 7 bases; nucleotides not matched to a gene: 6. Germline V gives CDR1 MGHRA, CDR2 YSYEKL. This CDR3 has 15 residues. The chain's CDR3 is CASSQEPAGGREQYF. CDR3 in DNA: TGCGCCAGCAGCCAAGAACCAGCGGGGGGGAGAGAGCAGTACTTC.

The rearrangement links TRBV10-2 to TRBJ2-1; 14 bases are shared with TRBD2. Germline-derived CDR1 and CDR2 are WSHSY and SAAADI. After removal of 8 bases from V and 7 bases from J, the junction contained 1 base not matched to a gene. The CDR3 runs to 13 residues. The CDR3 here is CASGTSGSNEQFF. CDR3 DNA sequence: TGCGCCAGCGGGACTAGCGGGAGTAATGAGCAGTTCTTC.

The CDR3 loop is CASSTDYYNEQFF. The CDR3 DNA reads TGTGCCAGCAGTACCGACTACTACAATGAGCAGTTCTTC. J is TRBJ2-1 and V is TRBV27; tentative D call: TRBD2 (5 bases). Per germline, CDR1 MNHEY and CDR2 SMNVEV (reference sequence). The CDR3 sequence is 13 residues long. V was pared by 5 bases and J by 3 bases, with 8 bases between.